These 24 T cell receptor beta chains came from one sample sequenced in a study of graft-versus-host responses after intestinal transplantation. The repertoire was sequenced with immunoSEQ multiplex PCR; TCRdb's copy has only in-frame clones and lacks some. The table has 35,000 to 45,000 clones, around nine tenths seen once. The sample consisted of PBMCs, taken 260 to 280 days after transplant. The receptor set was obtained from a human patient who received an intestinal transplant, so some T cells may come from the graft donor.

The chain recombines TRBV9 with TRBJ1-5; no clear D. Trimming removed 0 bases at V and 4 bases at J, with 5 bases between. This CDR3 spans 13 amino acids. Germline V gene lookup returns CDR1 SGDLS and CDR2 YYNGEE. The CDR3 is CASSVGLNQPQHF. In DNA, the CDR3 is TGTGCCAGCAGCGTAGGGCTGAATCAGCCCCAGCATTTT.

The chain employs TRBV5-4 and TRBJ2-7, with 7 bases that match TRBD1. Germline assignment: CDR1 SGHNT and CDR2 YYREEE (reference sequence). This CDR3 spans 15 amino acids. Germline trimming cut 5 bases from V and 2 bases from J; bases unmatched to any gene: 10. CDR3 protein: CASRDGVTGPYEQYF. The CDR3 DNA reads TGTGCCAGCAGAGATGGGGTGACAGGGCCCTACGAGCAGTACTTC.

The chain links TRBV18 to TRBJ2-5, with 10 bases that match TRBD2. The J segment lost 4 bases and the V segment lost 3 bases, leaving 8 bases of the junction unmatched. The CDR3 extends over 16 amino acids. Germline CDR1 and CDR2: KGHSH and LQKENI. This CDR3 reads CASSPLAGADVETQYF. CDR3 bases: TGTGCCAGCTCACCGCTAGCGGGGGCCGACGTAGAGACCCAGTACTTC.

The V call is TRBV9, the J call TRBJ2-3; 10 nucleotides align to TRBD1. Unmatched junction bases numbered 11, after V lost 3 bases and J lost 7 bases. CDR1 and CDR2 (germline): SGDLS, YYNGEE. This CDR3 comprises 16 residues. CDR3 protein: CASSGPGTGVTNTQYF. The CDR3 coding sequence is TGTGCCAGCAGCGGCCCCGGGACAGGGGTGACGAATACGCAGTATTTT.

This clone is medium-sized (0.01 to 0.1%) in the sample. In the same sample, other DNA sequences code for this CDR3. This chain links TRBV21-1 with TRBJ2-7. TRBV21-1 represents a pseudogene. This CDR3 region has 14 residues. CDR3: CASLLDPTLGEQYF. In DNA form, the CDR3 reads TGTGCCAGCTTGCTCGACCCTACCCTAGGGGAGCAGTACTTC.

The genes are TRBV30 and TRBJ1-4; unclear D gene. The CDR3 loop spans 15 amino acids. V was cut by 2 bases and J by 8 bases, with 18 bases left in between. Germline V gives CDR1 GTSNPN, CDR2 SVGIG (reference sequence). The DNA of the CDR3 is TGTGCCTGGAGTCAAGGGTCCGGGGAAGTGGAAAAACTGTTTTTT. Translating gives CAWSQGSGEVEKLFF.

The rearrangement joins TRBV15 to TRBJ1-1; the match to TRBD1 covers 9 bases. CDR1 and CDR2 from the germline V gene are LNHNV and YYDKDF (reference sequence). The ends lost 3 bases at V and 0 bases at J; junction bases unmatched: 2. The CDR3 consists of 15 residues. In DNA, the CDR3 is TGTGCCACCAGCAGGGACAGGGGATTGAACACTGAAGCTTTCTTT. Translated: CATSRDRGLNTEAFF.

The chain employs TRBV7-2 and TRBJ1-2; 9 nucleotides align to TRBD1. This CDR3 region has 17 residues. CDR1 SGHTA and CDR2 FQGNSA come from the germline V gene. V was pared by 5 bases and J by 2 bases, with 12 bases of the junction left unmatched. CDR3 in DNA: TGTGCCAGCAGCGCCCGTCCCGGGACAGGGACGAACTATGGCTACACCTTC. Translated, it gives CASSARPGTGTNYGYTF.

The J gene is TRBJ2-3, the V gene TRBV5-6; 7 positions agree with TRBD2. With V trimmed by 0 bases and J by 2 bases, 15 bases remained unmatched. Germline V CDR1 and CDR2: SGHDT, YYEEEE. The CDR3 covers 19 residues. The CDR3 reads CASSLAPRIGGGNTDTQYF. The CDR3 region has the DNA TGTGCCAGCAGCTTGGCCCCCAGGATTGGCGGGGGTAACACAGATACGCAGTATTTT.

This clone was counted a single time. V usage is TRBV6-5 and J usage is TRBJ2-5, with no clear D. Trimming left V 3 bases short and J 2 bases short, with 16 bases between. CDR1 and CDR2 from the germline V gene are MNHEY and SVGAGI. The CDR3 spans 16 residues. CDR3 sequence reads: CASSYQYGYQQETQYF. The CDR3 DNA sequence: TGTGCCAGCAGTTATCAGTACGGGTACCAACAAGAGACCCAGTACTTC.

The genes are TRBV6-6 and TRBJ2-1; D is unresolved. The V gene lost 5 bases and the J gene lost 3 bases, with 17 bases spanning the gap. Germline loops: CDR1 MNHNY, CDR2 SVGAGI (reference sequence). CDR3 length equals 16 residues. CDR3 protein: CASSLVGGNNYNEQFF. Written as DNA, the CDR3 is TGTGCCAGCAGTCTGGTTGGCGGAAATAACTACAATGAGCAGTTCTTC.

A note on this clone: The junction differs from germline at one of its ends, possibly a read error. The CDR3 DNA is TGTGCCAGCAGCCCCCATCTCAGGGGTATGGCGCACTTC. Translated: CASSPHLRGMAHF. The V and J genes are TRBV6-1 and TRBJ2-4; tentative D call: TRBD1 (6 bases). Germline lookup yields CDR1 MNHNS and CDR2 SASEGT. The CDR3 is made up of 13 amino acids.

This chain joins TRBV4-1 and TRBJ2-2, with a possible D match to TRBD1 (5 bases). V shed 0 bases and J shed 5 bases, with 16 bases lying between them. The CDR3 is made up of 17 amino acids. In germline, CDR1 is MGHRA, CDR2 YSYEKL. As DNA, the CDR3 is TGCGCCAGCAGCCAAGATATAGGGGCTACAGGAACCGGGGAGCTGTTTTTT. Amino acids: CASSQDIGATGTGELFF.

The genes are TRBV19 and TRBJ2-1; no clear D gene. Trimming cost V 6 bases and J 2 bases, with 2 bases left between them. The CDR3 contains 11 residues. CDR1 is LNHDA and CDR2 is SQIVND in the germline V gene (reference sequence). The CDR3 sequence is CASRTYNEQFF. The CDR3 coding sequence is TGTGCCAGTAGGACCTACAATGAGCAGTTCTTC.

V gene TRBV5-5 combines with J gene TRBJ2-3; D may be TRBD1 or TRBD2 (5 bases each). This CDR3 region has 15 residues. Trimming took off 2 bases at V and 4 bases at J, with 14 bases between the two ends. CDR1 is SGHKS, CDR2 YYEKEE, per germline (reference sequence). Here the CDR3 DNA reads TGTGCCAGCAGCTTCGTGAGGGGCCCCGCAGATACGCAGTATTTT. Its protein product is CASSFVRGPADTQYF.

V and J are TRBV19 and TRBJ1-3, with D maybe TRBD1 (5 bases). Germline loops: CDR1 LNHDA, CDR2 SQIVND (reference sequence). This CDR3 comprises 16 residues. Deletions cut 5 bases from V and 0 bases from J, with 14 bases between. The CDR3 DNA follows: TGTGCCAGTAGTCTACACAGGAGCCTCTCTGGAAACACCATATATTTT. Its protein product is CASSLHRSLSGNTIYF.

The chain combines TRBV30 with TRBJ1-4, with D perhaps matching TRBD1 (5 bases). V was cut by 5 bases and J by 3 bases, with 13 bases left in between. The CDR3 is 14 amino acids. Germline-derived CDR1 and CDR2 are GTSNPN and SVGIG (reference sequence). CDR3 sequence reads: CAWERDGPNEKLFF. CDR3 DNA sequence: TGTGCCTGGGAAAGGGACGGTCCTAATGAAAAACTGTTTTTT.

This sequence joins TRBV9 and TRBJ1-5; 9 bases map to TRBD1. The CDR3 runs to 15 residues. Germline loops: CDR1 SGDLS, CDR2 YYNGEE. J gave up 5 bases and V 4 bases, and 7 bases lay outside the gene matches. CDR3 sequence (DNA): TGTGCCAGCAGCTCCGGGACAGGGAGCGATCAGCCCCAGCATTTT. Translated, it gives CASSSGTGSDQPQHF.

This chain uses TRBV10-1 with TRBJ2-7; 7 positions match TRBD1. The germline V gene has CDR1 WNHNN and CDR2 SYGVQD (reference sequence). V lost 6 bases to trimming and J lost 0 bases; unmatched junction nucleotides: 8. This CDR3 spans 15 amino acids. CDR3 sequence: CASSPETGHSYEQYF. CDR3 sequence (DNA): TGCGCCAGCAGCCCTGAGACAGGGCACTCCTACGAGCAGTACTTC.

This clone was recorded once. V and J are TRBV10-3 and TRBJ1-2, with TRBD1 as a possible D gene (5 bases). CDR3 length: 14 amino acids. Germline CDR1 ENHRY, CDR2 SYGVKD. The V and J ends lost 0 bases and 7 bases respectively, with 12 bases between them. CDR3 region: CAISESIPQGGYTF. The CDR3 DNA reads TGTGCCATCAGTGAGTCGATTCCCCAGGGTGGCTACACCTTC.

The chain joins TRBV6-1 to TRBJ2-5; TRBD2 matches 9 bases. J gave up 3 bases and V 5 bases, and 7 bases lay outside the gene matches. Germline lookup yields CDR1 MNHNS and CDR2 SASEGT. The CDR3 is 15 amino acids. Here the CDR3 DNA reads TGTGCCAGCAGTCGAAGCGGGGGGCGGGAAGAGACCCAGTACTTC. This translates into CASSRSGGREETQYF.

The chain is built from TRBV19 and TRBJ1-4; D unresolved. This CDR3 is built from 19 residues. V lost 1 base and J 4 bases, leaving 22 bases between the germline ends. The germline gives CDR1 LNHDA, CDR2 SQIVND (reference sequence). CDR3 region: CASSIGKKKAGEVNEKLFF. CDR3 DNA sequence: TGTGCCAGTAGTATAGGAAAAAAAAAGGCTGGAGAGGTTAATGAAAAACTGTTTTTT. Full variable domain (missing parts from reference TRBV19 and TRBJ1-4): DGGITQSPKYLFRKEGQNVTLSCEQNLNHDAMYWYRQDPGQGLRLIYYSQIVNDFQKGDIAEGYSVSREKKESFPLTVTSAQKNPTAFYLCASSIGKKKAGEVNEKLFFGSGTQLSVL.

The chain has TRBV19 and TRBJ1-5, with TRBD1 as a possible D gene (5 bases). V was clipped by 1 base and J by 1 base, with 8 bases between them. This CDR3 has 15 amino acids. Per germline, CDR1 LNHDA and CDR2 SQIVND (reference sequence). The CDR3 is CASSIGPGSNQPQHF. In DNA form, the CDR3 reads TGTGCCAGTAGTATAGGCCCAGGGAGCAATCAGCCCCAGCATTTT. Combining the CDR3 with reference TRBV19 and TRBJ1-5 gives the whole variable domain DGGITQSPKYLFRKEGQNVTLSCEQNLNHDAMYWYRQDPGQGLRLIYYSQIVNDFQKGDIAEGYSVSREKKESFPLTVTSAQKNPTAFYLCASSIGPGSNQPQHFGDGTRLSIL.

The DNA of the CDR3 is TGCGCCAGCAGCCAAGATAGACTAGCGGGGGGATGGGGGGATACGCAGTATTTT. This gives the protein CASSQDRLAGGWGDTQYF. The V call is TRBV4-1, the J call TRBJ2-3; 13 positions match TRBD2. The germline gives CDR1 MGHRA, CDR2 YSYEKL. This CDR3 is built from 18 residues. V shed 0 bases, J shed 6 bases, and the junction held 9 bases outside the gene matches.